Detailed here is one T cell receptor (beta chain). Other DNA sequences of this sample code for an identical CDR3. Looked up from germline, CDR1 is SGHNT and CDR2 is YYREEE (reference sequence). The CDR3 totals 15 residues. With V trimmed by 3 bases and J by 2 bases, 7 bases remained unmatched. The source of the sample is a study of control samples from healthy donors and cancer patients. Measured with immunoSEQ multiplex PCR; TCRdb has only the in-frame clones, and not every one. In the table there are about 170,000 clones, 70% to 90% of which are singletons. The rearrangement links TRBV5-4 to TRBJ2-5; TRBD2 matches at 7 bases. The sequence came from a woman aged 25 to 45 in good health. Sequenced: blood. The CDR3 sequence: CASSSQRGSQETQYF. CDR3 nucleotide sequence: TGTGCCAGCAGCTCTCAGCGGGGCAGTCAAGAGACCCAGTACTTC. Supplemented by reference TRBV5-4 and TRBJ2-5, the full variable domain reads ETGVTQSPTHLIKTRGQQVTLRCSSQSGHNTVSWYQQALGQGPQFIFQYYREEENGRGNFPPRFSGLQFPNYSSELNVNALELDDSALYLCASSSQRGSQETQYFGPGTRLLVL.